Presented here are 13 T cell receptor beta chains from one specimen sequenced in a study of blood T cell repertoires in COVID-19. The assay was immunoSEQ multiplex PCR, and TCRdb's table has in-frame clones only and misses some. The table lists about 36,000 clones, around four fifths of them singletons. What was sequenced was peripheral blood. These TCRs come from a human donor in a cohort sampled during active COVID-19.

The chain links TRBV10-3 to TRBJ1-2; the D is unclear. V lost 3 bases, J lost 0 bases, and 11 bases lay in between. This CDR3 region has 15 residues. The germline V gene has CDR1 ENHRY and CDR2 SYGVKD. The CDR3 sequence is CAISDRNEANYGYTF. CDR3 DNA sequence: TGTGCCATCAGTGACAGGAACGAAGCTAACTATGGCTACACCTTC.

The chain employs TRBV11-3 and TRBJ2-1; 8 bases match TRBD1. V dropped 2 bases and J dropped 9; count of bases not matched to a gene: 15. Per the germline V gene, CDR1 is SGHNT and CDR2 is YENEEA. The CDR3 is 17 residues long. CDR3 nucleotides: TGTGCCAGCAGCTTACCTGGACAGGGTTTGCTTACTAGTGAGCAGTTCTTC. Translated, it gives CASSLPGQGLLTSEQFF. The full variable domain, its missing parts supplied by reference TRBV11-3 and TRBJ2-1, is EAGVVQSPRYKIIEKKQPVAFWCNPISGHNTLYWYLQNLGQGPELLIRYENEEAVDDSQLPKDRFSAERLKGVDSTLKIQPAELGDSAVYLCASSLPGQGLLTSEQFFGPGTRLTVL.

The chain links TRBV6-6 to TRBJ2-4, with D perhaps matching TRBD1 (7 bases). Per the germline V gene, CDR1 is MNHNY and CDR2 is SVGAGI (reference sequence). V gave up 4 bases and J gave up 3 bases, with 13 bases separating them. CDR3 size: 15 residues. The CDR3 spells CASSSGGLDKNIQYF. The CDR3 DNA is TGTGCCAGCAGTTCAGGGGGGCTAGACAAAAACATTCAGTACTTC.

This chain connects TRBV5-5 to TRBJ2-7; 8 bases line up with TRBD2. The CDR3 length is 15 residues. The junction had 10 bases not matched to a gene; V was cut back by 6 bases and J by 2 bases. Germline values: CDR1 SGHKS, CDR2 YYEKEE (reference sequence). The CDR3 sequence is CASNLLIAGTYEQYF. The CDR3 nucleotides are TGTGCCAGCAACCTCCTTATAGCGGGGACCTACGAGCAGTACTTC.

The chain uses TRBV5-4 and TRBJ1-6; 9 bases agree with TRBD1. Germline trimming cut 4 bases from V and 7 bases from J; bases unmatched to any gene: 9. The germline CDR1 and CDR2 sequences are SGHNT and YYREEE (reference sequence). The CDR3 runs 16 residues. CDR3 amino acids: CASSGQGRYGNSPLHF. The CDR3 DNA reads as TGTGCCAGCAGCGGACAGGGGAGATACGGGAATTCACCCCTCCACTTT.

V and J are TRBV19 and TRBJ1-2; 7 bases align to TRBD1. The CDR3 contains 15 residues. V trimming: 3 bases; J trimming: 7 bases; junction bases outside the gene matches: 11. Germline CDR1 LNHDA, CDR2 SQIVND (reference sequence). CDR3 nucleotides: TGTGCCAGTAGTATGCCCATTGTGACAGGGATTGGCTACACCTTC. It codes for CASSMPIVTGIGYTF.

The rearrangement uses TRBV29-1 and TRBJ2-7; D may be TRBD1 (6 bases). Trimming took off 3 bases at V and 6 bases at J, with 12 bases between the two ends. Germline V gene sequence: CDR1 SQVTM, CDR2 ANQGSEA. The CDR3 has 12 residues. Here the CDR3 DNA reads TGCAGCGTTGATCGCACGACAGGCGAGCAGTACTTC. Its protein product is CSVDRTTGEQYF.

The chain is built from TRBV7-2 and TRBJ2-1; 12 nucleotides line up with TRBD2. Germline V gives CDR1 SGHTA, CDR2 FQGNSA. This CDR3 is 15 amino acids long. With 7 bases clipped from V and 6 bases from J, the junction kept 7 bases outside the gene matches. Here the CDR3 DNA reads TGTGCCAGCAAATCTAGCGGGGGGGCAGGCAATGAGCAGTTCTTC. It codes for CASKSSGGAGNEQFF. The complete variable domain, with remaining parts taken from reference TRBV7-2 and TRBJ2-1, reads GAGVSQSPSNKVTEKGKDVELRCDPISGHTALYWYRQSLGQGLEFLIYFQGNSAPDKSGLPSDRFSAERTGGSVSTLTIQRTQQEDSAVYLCASKSSGGAGNEQFFGPGTRLTVL.

V and J are TRBV2 and TRBJ2-4; D call uncertain. V lost 6 bases, J lost 6 bases, and 15 bases lay in between. There are 14 residues in the CDR3. Germline V CDR1 and CDR2: SNHLY, FYNNEI. DNA of the CDR3: TGTGCCAGCAGCGCCCCTCCCTGGAGAAACATTCAGTACTTC. Its protein is CASSAPPWRNIQYF.

This clone was detected only a few times. J is TRBJ2-7 and V is TRBV5-6; D may be TRBD2 (6 bases). V lost 0 bases to trimming and J lost 9 bases, with 7 bases between them. Germline V gene data show CDR1 as SGHDT and CDR2 as YYEEEE. This CDR3 has 11 amino acids. The CDR3 bases are TGTGCCAGCAGCTTGGGGAGGGCGCAGTACTTC. This encodes CASSLGRAQYF.

The rearrangement links TRBV5-1 to TRBJ1-1; 8 bases agree with TRBD1. The CDR3 extends over 14 amino acids. V was clipped by 6 bases and J by 6 bases; unmatched bases: 10. Germline V gene data show CDR1 as SGHRS and CDR2 as YFSETQ. The CDR3 spells CASTSGTGGAEAFF. CDR3 nucleotides: TGCGCCAGCACCTCCGGGACAGGAGGGGCTGAAGCTTTCTTT.

The chain carries TRBV12-5 and TRBJ2-5; 7 bases are a match to TRBD2. The germline CDR1 and CDR2 sequences are LGHNT and FRNRAP. The CDR3 is made up of 13 amino acids. J lost 5 bases, V lost 1 base, and 1 base had no gene match. As DNA, the CDR3 is TGTGCTAGTGGTTTGGGAGCGGGGGAGACCCAGTACTTC. Protein product: CASGLGAGETQYF.

V and J are TRBV7-3 and TRBJ2-7, with D perhaps TRBD2 (5 bases). This CDR3 is built from 14 residues. V dropped 3 bases and J dropped 0 bases, with 9 bases sitting between them. CDR1 SGHTA and CDR2 FQGTGA come from the germline V gene. The CDR3 nucleotides are TGTGCCAGCAGCTTGACGGGAAACTCCTACGAGCAGTACTTC. Translated: CASSLTGNSYEQYF. The whole variable domain, filled in from reference TRBV7-3 and TRBJ2-7, reads GAGVSQTPSNKVTEKGKYVELRCDPISGHTALYWYRQSLGQGPEFLIYFQGTGAADDSGLPNDRFFAVRPEGSVSTLKIQRTERGDSAVYLCASSLTGNSYEQYFGPGTRLTVT.